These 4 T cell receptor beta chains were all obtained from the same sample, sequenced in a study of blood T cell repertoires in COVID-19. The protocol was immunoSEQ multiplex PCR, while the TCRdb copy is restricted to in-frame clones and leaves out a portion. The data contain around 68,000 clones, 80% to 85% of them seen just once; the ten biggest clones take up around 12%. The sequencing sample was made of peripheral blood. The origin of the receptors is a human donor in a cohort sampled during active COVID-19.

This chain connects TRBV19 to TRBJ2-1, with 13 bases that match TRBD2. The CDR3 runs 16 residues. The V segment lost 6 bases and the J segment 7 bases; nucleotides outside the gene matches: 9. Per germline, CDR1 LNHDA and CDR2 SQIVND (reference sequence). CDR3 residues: CASSTSGGASSNEQFF. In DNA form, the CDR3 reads TGTGCCAGTAGCACTAGCGGGGGGGCGTCTTCGAATGAGCAGTTCTTC.

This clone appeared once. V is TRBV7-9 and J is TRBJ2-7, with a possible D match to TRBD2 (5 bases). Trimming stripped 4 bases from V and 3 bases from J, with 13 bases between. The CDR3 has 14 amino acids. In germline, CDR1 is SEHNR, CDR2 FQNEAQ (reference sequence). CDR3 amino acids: CASSSDYLSYEQYF. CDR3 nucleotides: TGTGCCAGCAGCTCTGACTATCTCAGCTACGAGCAGTACTTC.

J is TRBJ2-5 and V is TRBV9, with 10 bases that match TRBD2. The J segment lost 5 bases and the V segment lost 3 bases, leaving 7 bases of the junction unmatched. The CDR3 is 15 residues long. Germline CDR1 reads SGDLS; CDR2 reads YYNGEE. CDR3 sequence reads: CASSGKRGGLETQYF. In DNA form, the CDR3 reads TGTGCCAGCAGCGGCAAGCGGGGGGGCTTGGAGACCCAGTACTTC.

CDR3 sequence (DNA): TGCGCCAGCAGCCATCAAACAGGGAATCAGCCCCAGCATTTT. Its protein is CASSHQTGNQPQHF. The chain combines TRBV4-1 with TRBJ1-5, with D maybe TRBD1 (6 bases). Trimming took 3 bases from V and 4 from J, leaving 10 bases between them. The CDR3 totals 14 residues. Germline values: CDR1 MGHRA, CDR2 YSYEKL.